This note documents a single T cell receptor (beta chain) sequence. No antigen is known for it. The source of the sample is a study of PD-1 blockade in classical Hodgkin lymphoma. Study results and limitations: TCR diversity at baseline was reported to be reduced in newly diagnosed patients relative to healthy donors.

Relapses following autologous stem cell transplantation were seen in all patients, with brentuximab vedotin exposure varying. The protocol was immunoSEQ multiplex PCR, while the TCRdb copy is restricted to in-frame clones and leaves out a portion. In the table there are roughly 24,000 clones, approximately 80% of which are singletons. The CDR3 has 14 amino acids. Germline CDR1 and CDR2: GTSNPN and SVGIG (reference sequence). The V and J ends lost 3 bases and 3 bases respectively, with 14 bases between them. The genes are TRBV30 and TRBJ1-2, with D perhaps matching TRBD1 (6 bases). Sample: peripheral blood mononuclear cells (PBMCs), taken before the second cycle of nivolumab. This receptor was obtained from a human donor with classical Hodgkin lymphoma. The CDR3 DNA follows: TGTGCCTGGAGGGCCGTCGGGGGCCACTATGGCTACACCTTC. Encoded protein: CAWRAVGGHYGYTF.